This TCR beta chain was captured by sequencing in a study of identical twins. Germline loops: CDR1 LGHNT, CDR2 FRNRAP. The ends were cut back, 1 base at V and 3 bases at J, with 10 bases in the middle. CDR3 length equals 14 residues. TCRdb reprocessed the 5' RACE reads with MiXCR, giving one entry per CDR3 protein. The repertoire consists of nearly 900,000 distinct CDR3 sequences, with around 12% occurring once and the leading ten covering around 1.6%. This clonotype was seen a few times. This same sample was also taken into another study, of yellow fever vaccine responses in identical twins.

The sample comprised PBMCs. The receptor was derived from a woman under 30 in good health. This sequence joins TRBV12-5 and TRBJ2-7, with D possibly matching TRBD1 (6 bases). This CDR3 reads CASGLELGGYEQYF. CDR3 DNA: TGTGCTAGTGGTTTGGAATTAGGGGGCTACGAGCAGTACTTC.